This TCR beta chain was sequenced in a study of vaccination effects on CD4 cells after COVID-19. As for the study in general: Relative to the second dose, post-vaccine samples were obtained a median of 72 days later.

The CDR3 covers 15 residues. Trimming removed 0 bases at V and 3 bases at J, with 12 bases between. Germline assignment: CDR1 LGHDT and CDR2 YNNKEL (reference sequence). Findings and caveats of the study: There was marked clonal contraction among infection- and vaccine-induced clones late after vaccination.

Some clones are missing from TCRdb's copy, which holds only in-frame ones; the method was immunoSEQ multiplex PCR. The sample includes some 15,000 clones, about 74% seen only once; the top ten take more than 20%. On this clone: Its cognate antigen is unknown.

Before any sequencing was done, the ViraFEST assay used viral peptide pools to expand antigen-specific CD4+ T cells. Culture proceeded for nine to eleven days, and CD4+ T cells were then isolated. Two doses of BNT162b2 or mRNA-1273 vaccine were administered to participants. Half-medium exchanges with IL-2 medium took place on days 3 and 7. This TCR came from a human donor who received a COVID-19 vaccine. This chain connects TRBV3-1 (or the pseudogene TRBV3-2) to TRBJ2-7; possible D gene TRBD1, 7 bases. The specimen comprised CD4+ T cells from PBMCs cultured with HCoV-NL63 spike peptides, sampled after COVID-19 vaccination. CDR3 nucleotide sequence: TGTGCCAGCAGCCAAGATTGGCAGGGGGGCTACGAGCAGTACTTC. Its translation: CASSQDWQGGYEQYF.